Below are 26 T cell receptor beta chains sequenced from a single sample in a study of memory CD4+ T cells and cytomegalovirus serostatus. The sort gate was single viable CD3+CD4+CD8-CD45RO+ cells for memory CD4+ T cells. Method: immunoSEQ multiplex PCR; TCRdb's copy keeps in-frame clones and lacks some. Of 45,000 or so clones in the sample, approximately 81% were seen once. Input material: memory CD4+ T cells from blood. The source is an adult in good health and CMV-seronegative.

This sequence joins TRBV21-1 and TRBJ1-2. TRBV21-1 constitutes a pseudogene. This CDR3 has 11 residues. CDR3 in amino acids: CASGTGEGYTF. The CDR3 DNA is TGTGCCAGCGGCACTGGGGAGGGCTACACCTTC.

V usage is TRBV5-1 and J usage is TRBJ2-3; D might be TRBD2 (6 bases). Germline-derived CDR1 and CDR2 are SGHRS and YFSETQ. The CDR3 is made up of 15 amino acids. V lost 4 bases, J lost 0 bases, and 12 bases lay in between. In nucleotides, the CDR3 is TGCGCCAGCAGCCAGGACGGGACTAGCACAGATACGCAGTATTTT. Translating it yields CASSQDGTSTDTQYF. Full variable domain (outside the CDR3, taken from reference TRBV5-1 and TRBJ2-3): KAGVTQTPRYLIKTRGQQVTLSCSPISGHRSVSWYQQTPGQGLQFLFEYFSETQRNKGNFPGRFSGRQFSNSRSEMNVSTLELGDSALYLCASSQDGTSTDTQYFGPGTRLTVL.

The CDR3 coding sequence is TGTGCTAGTGGCCGGGGGGACCCCGAGGTCACTGAAGCTTTCTTT. Protein: CASGRGDPEVTEAFF. The V and J genes are TRBV12-5 and TRBJ1-1; weak D call: TRBD1 (5 bases). Germline CDR1 LGHNT, CDR2 FRNRAP. This CDR3 spans 15 amino acids. V gave up 6 bases and J gave up 4 bases, with 18 bases separating them. Full variable domain (missing parts from reference TRBV12-5 and TRBJ1-1): DARVTQTPRHKVTEMGQEVTMRCQPILGHNTVFWYRQTMMQGLELLAYFRNRAPLDDSGMPKDRFSAEMPDATLATLKIQPSEPRDSAVYFCASGRGDPEVTEAFFGQGTRLTVV.

CDR3 in amino acids: CARSPWRDEQYF. In nucleotides, the CDR3 is TGTGCCAGAAGCCCCTGGAGGGACGAGCAGTACTTC. This chain joins TRBV5-3 and TRBJ2-7; D perhaps matches TRBD2 (6 bases). TRBV5-3 is an ORF, with its function uncertain. The CDR3 contains 12 residues. The V end was cut by 4 bases, the J end by 5 bases, with 10 bases between.

V usage is TRBV30 and J usage is TRBJ1-1; tentative D call: TRBD1 (6 bases). The V and J ends lost 5 bases and 5 bases respectively, with 18 bases between them. CDR1 is GTSNPN, CDR2 SVGIG, per germline (reference sequence). The CDR3 length is 14 residues. The CDR3 sequence: CAWYGRGRRTEAFF. The CDR3 DNA sequence: TGTGCCTGGTACGGGCGGGGGCGCCGAACTGAAGCTTTCTTT.

The chain recombines TRBV30 with TRBJ2-5, with D possibly TRBD1 on 6 matching bases. Germline V CDR1 and CDR2: GTSNPN, SVGIG (reference sequence). V was clipped by 3 bases and J by 5 bases, with 19 bases between them. The CDR3 extends over 15 amino acids. CDR3 loop: CAWSSARGYRETQYF. The CDR3 DNA reads TGTGCCTGGAGCTCTGCCAGGGGCTACAGGGAGACCCAGTACTTC. Based on the CDR3 plus reference TRBV30 and TRBJ2-5, the full variable domain is SQTIHQWPATLVQPVGSPLSLECTVEGTSNPNLYWYRQAAGRGLQLLFYSVGIGQISSEVPQNLSASRPQDRQFILSSKKLLLSDSGFYLCAWSSARGYRETQYFGPGTRLLVL.

This clone has only a few counts. The V and J genes are TRBV28 and TRBJ1-5; D gene uncertain. The V end was cut by 7 bases, the J end by 3 bases, with 16 bases between. The CDR3 has 15 amino acids. The germline V gene encodes CDR1 MDHEN and CDR2 SYDVKM. The CDR3 loop is CASTPPGVFNQPQHF. In nucleotides, the CDR3 is TGTGCCAGCACCCCTCCCGGGGTTTTCAATCAGCCCCAGCATTTT. The full variable domain, in which reference TRBV28 and TRBJ1-5 provide the parts outside the CDR3, is DVKVTQSSRYLVKRTGEKVFLECVQDMDHENMFWYRQDPGLGLRLIYFSYDVKMKEKGDIPEGYSVSREKKERFSLILESASTNQTSMYLCASTPPGVFNQPQHFGDGTRLSIL.

The V call is TRBV6-6, the J call TRBJ2-1, with D perhaps matching TRBD1 (6 bases). Germline CDR1 is MNHNY and CDR2 is SVGAGI (reference sequence). Trimming cost V 5 bases and J 8 bases, with 10 bases left between them. The CDR3 runs 12 residues. DNA for the CDR3: TGTGCCAGCAGTCAACAGGGAGATGAGCAGTTCTTC. Protein product: CASSQQGDEQFF.

The chain has TRBV6-7 and TRBJ1-5, with 11 bases aligning to TRBD1. TRBV6-7 falls under the ORF class, with uncertain function. The CDR3 is 17 residues long. The ends lost 0 bases at V and 7 bases at J; junction bases unmatched: 8. The CDR3 spells CASSYSPGQGVSQPQHF. For the CDR3, the DNA is TGTGCCAGCAGTTACTCCCCGGGACAGGGGGTTAGCCAGCCCCAGCATTTT.

V gene TRBV11-3 combines with J gene TRBJ2-1, with 9 bases identical to TRBD2. The CDR3 length is 17 residues. J lost 7 bases, V lost 0 bases, and 10 bases had no gene match. Germline CDR1 reads SGHNT; CDR2 reads YENEEA. CDR3: CASSLDLFSGSSNEQFF. The CDR3 DNA reads as TGTGCCAGCAGCTTAGATCTATTTAGCGGGAGTAGTAATGAGCAGTTCTTC.

The rearrangement joins TRBV30 to TRBJ2-1; 9 bases align to TRBD1. The germline gives CDR1 GTSNPN, CDR2 SVGIG (reference sequence). Germline trimming cut 3 bases from V and 4 bases from J; bases unmatched to any gene: 13. The CDR3 is made up of 17 amino acids. CDR3 bases: TGTGCCTGGAGGGCGGGACAGGGCGATCCTGATTACAATGAGCAGTTCTTC. Translated, it gives CAWRAGQGDPDYNEQFF.

The genes are TRBV1 and TRBJ2-3; TRBD2 is the table's D call and was not checked against the DNA. TRBV1 is a pseudogene segment. This CDR3 has 16 amino acids. Here the CDR3 reads CTSSQGNYCSTDTQYF. The CDR3 nucleotides are TGCACCAGCAGCCAAGGGAACTATTGTAGCACAGATACGCAGTATTTT.

The chain has TRBV5-1 and TRBJ2-3, with D possibly TRBD1 on 6 matching bases. The V end was cut by 4 bases, the J end by 0 bases, with 12 bases between. The CDR3 is 15 residues long. Germline V CDR1 and CDR2: SGHRS, YFSETQ. For the CDR3, the DNA is TGCGCCAGCAGCCTACAGGGTAGGAGCACAGATACGCAGTATTTT. Residues: CASSLQGRSTDTQYF.

The V call is TRBV7-2, the J call TRBJ1-5; TRBD1 might be the D (5 bases). CDR1 and CDR2 from the germline V gene are SGHTA and FQGNSA. Trimming stripped 5 bases from V and 7 bases from J, with 15 bases between. The CDR3 contains 14 residues. CDR3 in amino acids: CASSPARDSQPQHF. CDR3 in DNA: TGTGCCAGCAGCCCAGCCAGGGATAGCCAGCCCCAGCATTTT.

The genes are TRBV6-6 and TRBJ1-1, with D perhaps matching TRBD1 (6 bases). The ends were cut back, 0 bases at V and 7 bases at J, with 15 bases in the middle. The CDR3 covers 15 residues. Germline lookup yields CDR1 MNHNY and CDR2 SVGAGI (reference sequence). The CDR3 is CASSYSLSGAFEAFF. Here the CDR3 DNA reads TGTGCCAGCAGTTACTCGCTTTCAGGGGCTTTTGAAGCTTTCTTT.

V gene TRBV7-2 combines with J gene TRBJ2-1, with D unclear. CDR1 is SGHTA and CDR2 is FQGNSA in the germline V gene. Trimming pared 0 bases from V and 9 bases from J, leaving 9 bases between. The CDR3 contains 13 residues. The CDR3 bases are TGTGCCAGCAGCTTAGCGCGAGAGCGTGAGCAGTTCTTC. Encoded protein: CASSLAREREQFF.

The chain employs TRBV4-2 and TRBJ1-3, with D uncertain. CDR1 is LGHNA and CDR2 is YNFKEQ in the germline V gene. The CDR3 covers 14 residues. V was shortened by 5 bases and J by 5 bases, with 13 bases between the two germline ends. For the CDR3, the DNA is TGTGCCAGCAGCAAAGGAAAGGAAAGAAACACCATATATTTT. This gives the protein CASSKGKERNTIYF.

V gene TRBV25-1 combines with J gene TRBJ2-2; the D gene is possibly TRBD2 (6 bases). This CDR3 spans 12 amino acids. The germline CDR1 and CDR2 sequences are MGHDK and SYGVNS. Trimming stripped 6 bases from V and 7 bases from J, with 9 bases between. The CDR3 DNA reads as TGTGCCAGCAGACTAGCTTTCGGGGAGCTGTTTTTT. Translation: CASRLAFGELFF.

In this sample, this clone turned up a few times. V gene TRBV10-2 combines with J gene TRBJ1-1, with a weak D call TRBD1 (6 bases). Trimming took 6 bases from V and 4 from J, leaving 12 bases between them. This CDR3 has 13 amino acids. Germline V gene data show CDR1 as WSHSY and CDR2 as SAAADI. The CDR3 sequence is CASSEQGSTEAFF. In DNA, the CDR3 is TGCGCCAGCAGCGAACAGGGATCCACTGAAGCTTTCTTT.

This chain connects TRBV30 to TRBJ2-2; 9 nucleotides align to TRBD2. V lost 4 bases and J lost 6; bases outside the gene matches: 9. This CDR3 is built from 15 residues. CDR1 is GTSNPN, CDR2 SVGIG, per germline (reference sequence). CDR3 nucleotides: TGTGCCTGGAATAAGGCTAGCGGGATTTCCGGGGAGCTGTTTTTT. The encoded protein is CAWNKASGISGELFF.

The chain joins TRBV29-1 to TRBJ1-1; D unresolved. Germline V CDR1 and CDR2: SQVTM, ANQGSEA. CDR3 length: 14 amino acids. V gave up 8 bases and J gave up 4 bases, with 20 bases separating them. CDR3 loop: CSTRGRGPGTEAFF. The CDR3 bases are TGCAGCACCAGAGGTAGAGGGCCGGGCACTGAAGCTTTCTTT. Variable domain in full (rest from reference TRBV29-1 and TRBJ1-1): SAVISQKPSRDICQRGTSLTIQCQVDSQVTMMFWYRQQPGQSLTLIATANQGSEATYESGFVIDKFPISRPNLTFSTLTVSNMSPEDSSIYLCSTRGRGPGTEAFFGQGTRLTVV.

V is TRBV19 and J is TRBJ2-1; possible D gene TRBD2, 6 bases. Trimming cost V 2 bases and J 4 bases, with 12 bases left between them. The CDR3 totals 15 residues. CDR1 LNHDA and CDR2 SQIVND come from the germline V gene (reference sequence). The CDR3 DNA reads as TGTGCCAGTAGTATAAGGTGGCGGGGTTACAATGAGCAGTTCTTC. This sequence encodes CASSIRWRGYNEQFF.

This chain joins TRBV9 and TRBJ1-2; no definite D call. V lost 0 bases and J lost 1, with 7 bases in between. There are 14 residues in the CDR3. Germline CDR1 is SGDLS and CDR2 is YYNGEE. The CDR3 DNA sequence: TGTGCCAGCAGCGTAGACGTAGATAACTATGGCTACACCTTC. This encodes CASSVDVDNYGYTF.

The genes are TRBV5-4 and TRBJ2-3, with D unresolved. Trimming removed 4 bases from V and 1 base from J, with 7 bases in between. Germline CDR1 is SGHNT and CDR2 is YYREEE (reference sequence). This CDR3 region has 13 residues. DNA of the CDR3: TGTGCCAGCAGCCTGCCGGGCACAGATACGCAGTATTTT. Its protein is CASSLPGTDTQYF.

This clone was observed once. The V gene is TRBV13, the J gene TRBJ2-5; 7 positions agree with TRBD1. The J call may be faulty, since TRBJ2-7 better matches the DNA end. This CDR3 region has 17 residues. Per germline, CDR1 PRHDT and CDR2 FYEKMQ (reference sequence). CDR3 amino acids: CASRTRFGQADSYEQYF. Written as DNA, the CDR3 is TGTGCCAGCAGAACAAGGTTTGGACAGGCCGACTCCTACGAGCAGTACTTC.

Written as DNA, the CDR3 is TGTGCCAGCAGCGTAGACGAGGGGGGTACCCAGCATTTT. Its protein is CASSVDEGGTQHF. The gene calls are TRBV9 and TRBJ1-5, with TRBD1 as a possible D gene (6 bases). The germline V gene encodes CDR1 SGDLS and CDR2 YYNGEE. The CDR3 covers 13 residues. The ends were cut back, 0 bases at V and 11 bases at J, with 12 bases in the middle.